This is a list of T cell receptor beta chains from one sample in a study of T cells after yellow fever vaccination. TCRdb fed the 5' RACE reads into MiXCR, producing one record per CDR3 protein. This repertoire shows more than 110,000 distinct CDR3 sequences, approximately 6.6% found once; its top ten account for more than 0.6%. This specimen consisted of CD4+ T cells sorted from PBMCs, obtained 10 days after the yellow fever booster vaccination. All receptors derive from a man aged 25 to 45 who received the YFV17D yellow fever vaccine. Both conserved end residues are part of each CDR3. The order of the fields is clone size, J gene, D gene, V gene, CDR3 protein, CDR3 DNA. The D gene is left open where the match is weak. The size entry is marked missing in some rows and otherwise reads once, few, many or a size class.

clone_size: few
j_call: TRBJ2-2
d_call: NA
v_call: TRBV5-4
cdr3_aa: CASSLQAGELFF
cdr3_nt: TGTGCCAGCAGCTTACAGGCCGGGGAGCTGTTTTTT

clone_size: once
j_call: TRBJ2-7
d_call: TRBD2
v_call: TRBV10-3
cdr3_aa: CAISRAGGSSSGSLYEQYF
cdr3_nt: TGTGCCATCAGTAGAGCTGGGGGGTCCAGTAGCGGGAGTTTGTACGAGCAGTACTTC

clone_size: many
j_call: TRBJ2-2
d_call: NA
v_call: TRBV20-1
cdr3_aa: CSARALLGELFF
cdr3_nt: TGCAGTGCTAGAGCCCTTCTCGGGGAGCTGTTTTTT

clone_size: many
j_call: TRBJ2-5
d_call: NA
v_call: TRBV7-2
cdr3_aa: CASSPRPLETQYF
cdr3_nt: TGTGCCAGCAGCCCCCGACCCCTGGAGACCCAGTACTTC

clone_size: many
j_call: TRBJ2-2
d_call: NA
v_call: TRBV5-1
cdr3_aa: CASSLADTLNTGELFF
cdr3_nt: TGCGCCAGCAGCTTGGCGGACACCTTAAACACCGGGGAGCTGTTTTTT

clone_size: few
j_call: TRBJ1-5
d_call: NA
v_call: TRBV20-1
cdr3_aa: CSARGANQPQHF
cdr3_nt: TGCAGTGCTAGAGGGGCCAATCAGCCCCAGCATTTT

clone_size: many
j_call: TRBJ1-5
d_call: NA
v_call: TRBV18
cdr3_aa: CASSRGSSNQPQHF
cdr3_nt: TGTGCCAGCTCACGGGGGAGTTCCAATCAGCCCCAGCATTTT

clone_size: NA
j_call: TRBJ1-2
d_call: TRBD1
v_call: TRBV7-2
cdr3_aa: CASSTNRGPNYGYTF
cdr3_nt: TGTGCCAGCAGCACCAACAGGGGTCCTAACTATGGCTACACCTTC

clone_size: many
j_call: TRBJ1-2
d_call: TRBD1
v_call: TRBV6-2/TRBV6-3
cdr3_aa: CASSQDRVGFYGYTF
cdr3_nt: TGTGCCAGCAGTCAAGACAGGGTTGGATTCTATGGCTACACCTTC

clone_size: many
j_call: TRBJ2-1
d_call: NA
v_call: TRBV20-1
cdr3_aa: CSTPSATYNEQFF
cdr3_nt: TGCAGTACCCCTAGCGCCACCTACAATGAGCAGTTCTTC

clone_size: many
j_call: TRBJ2-1
d_call: NA
v_call: TRBV11-1
cdr3_aa: CASSLDLRDYNEQFF
cdr3_nt: TGTGCCAGCAGCTTAGATTTACGGGACTACAATGAGCAGTTCTTC

clone_size: many
j_call: TRBJ1-1
d_call: NA
v_call: TRBV20-1
cdr3_aa: CSARDTGLGPPF
cdr3_nt: TGCAGTGCTAGAGATACCGGCCTGGGTCCTCCTTTT

clone_size: many
j_call: TRBJ2-7
d_call: TRBD2
v_call: TRBV5-1
cdr3_aa: CASSSSGSSHEQYF
cdr3_nt: TGCGCCAGCAGCTCAAGCGGGAGTTCCCACGAGCAGTACTTC

clone_size: NA
j_call: TRBJ2-1
d_call: NA
v_call: TRBV7-2
cdr3_aa: CASSRRGPNEQFF
cdr3_nt: TGTGCCAGCAGCCGTCGGGGGCCCAATGAGCAGTTCTTC